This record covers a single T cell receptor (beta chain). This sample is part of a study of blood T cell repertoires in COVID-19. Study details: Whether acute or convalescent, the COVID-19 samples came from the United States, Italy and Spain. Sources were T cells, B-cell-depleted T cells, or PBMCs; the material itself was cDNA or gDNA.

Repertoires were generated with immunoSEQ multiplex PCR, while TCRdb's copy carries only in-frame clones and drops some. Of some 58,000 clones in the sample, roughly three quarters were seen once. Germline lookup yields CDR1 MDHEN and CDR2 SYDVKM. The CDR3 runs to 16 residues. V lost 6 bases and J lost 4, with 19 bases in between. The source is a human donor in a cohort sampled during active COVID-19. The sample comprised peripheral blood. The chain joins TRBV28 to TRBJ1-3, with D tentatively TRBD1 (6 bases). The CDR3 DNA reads TGTGCCAGCAGCCTCGGCGGTGTGGGGGCCGGAAACACCATATATTTT. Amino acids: CASSLGGVGAGNTIYF.